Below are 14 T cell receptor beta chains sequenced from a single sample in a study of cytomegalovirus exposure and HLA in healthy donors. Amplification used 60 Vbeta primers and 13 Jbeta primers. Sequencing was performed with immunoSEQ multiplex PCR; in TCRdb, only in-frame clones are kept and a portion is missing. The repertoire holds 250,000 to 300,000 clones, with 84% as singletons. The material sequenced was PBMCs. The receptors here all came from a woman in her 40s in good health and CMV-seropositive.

This CDR3 reads CASNYDRVNYGYTF. DNA for the CDR3: TGTGCCAGCAACTACGACAGGGTCAACTATGGCTACACCTTC. The J gene is TRBJ1-2, the V gene TRBV28, with 7 bases lining up with TRBD1. This CDR3 is 14 amino acids long. Germline CDR1 reads MDHEN; CDR2 reads SYDVKM. V was pared by 7 bases and J by 2 bases, with 7 bases of the junction left unmatched.

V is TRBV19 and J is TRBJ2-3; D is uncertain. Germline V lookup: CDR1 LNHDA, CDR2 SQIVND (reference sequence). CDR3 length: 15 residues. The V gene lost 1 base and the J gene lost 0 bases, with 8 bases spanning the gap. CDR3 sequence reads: CASSIGGRSTDTQYF. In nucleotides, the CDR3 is TGTGCCAGTAGTATAGGCGGCAGAAGCACAGATACGCAGTATTTT.

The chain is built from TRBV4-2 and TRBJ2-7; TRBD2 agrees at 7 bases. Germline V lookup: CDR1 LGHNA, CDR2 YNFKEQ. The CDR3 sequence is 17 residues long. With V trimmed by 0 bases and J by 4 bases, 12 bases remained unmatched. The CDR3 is CASSQDISAGLVYEQYF. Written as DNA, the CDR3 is TGTGCCAGCAGCCAAGATATATCAGCGGGGTTAGTGTACGAGCAGTACTTC.

This CDR3 is CASSLRENSDTQYF. The CDR3 coding sequence is TGCGCCAGCAGCTTGCGGGAGAACTCAGATACGCAGTATTTT. V and J are TRBV5-1 and TRBJ2-3; the D gene is possibly TRBD2 (6 bases). Deletions cut 1 base from V and 4 bases from J, with 10 bases between. The CDR3 extends over 14 amino acids. Germline V gene sequence: CDR1 SGHRS, CDR2 YFSETQ.

CDR3 region: CASSFAGTSGEQYF. CDR3 bases: TGTGCCAGCAGCTTCGCCGGGACTAGCGGCGAGCAGTACTTC. The rearrangement joins TRBV7-6 to TRBJ2-7, with TRBD2 matching over 11 bases. CDR1 is SGHVS and CDR2 is FNYEAQ in the germline V gene. The CDR3 length is 14 residues. V shed 3 bases and J 6 bases; nucleotides not matched to a gene: 4.

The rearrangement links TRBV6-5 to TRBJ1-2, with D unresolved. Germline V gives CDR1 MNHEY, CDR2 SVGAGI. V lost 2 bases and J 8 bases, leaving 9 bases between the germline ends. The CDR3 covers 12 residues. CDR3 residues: CASSYTTGGYTF. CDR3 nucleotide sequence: TGTGCCAGCAGTTACACCACGGGGGGCTACACCTTC.

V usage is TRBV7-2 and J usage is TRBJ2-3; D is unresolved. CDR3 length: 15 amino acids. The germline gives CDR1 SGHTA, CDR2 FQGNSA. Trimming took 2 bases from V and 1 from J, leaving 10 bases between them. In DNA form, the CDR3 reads TGTGCCAGCAGCTTATTCACAGCTGGCACAGATACGCAGTATTTT. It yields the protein CASSLFTAGTDTQYF. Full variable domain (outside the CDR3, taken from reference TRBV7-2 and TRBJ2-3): GAGVSQSPSNKVTEKGKDVELRCDPISGHTALYWYRQSLGQGLEFLIYFQGNSAPDKSGLPSDRFSAERTGGSVSTLTIQRTQQEDSAVYLCASSLFTAGTDTQYFGPGTRLTVL.

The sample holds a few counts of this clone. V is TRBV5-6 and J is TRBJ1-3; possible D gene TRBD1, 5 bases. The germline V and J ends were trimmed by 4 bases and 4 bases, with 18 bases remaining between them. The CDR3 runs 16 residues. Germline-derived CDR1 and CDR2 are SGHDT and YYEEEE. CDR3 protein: CASSRVGLRVGNTIYF. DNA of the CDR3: TGTGCCAGCAGCCGCGTGGGACTCAGGGTGGGAAACACCATATATTTT. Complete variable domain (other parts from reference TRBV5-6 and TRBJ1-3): DAGVTQSPTHLIKTRGQQVTLRCSPKSGHDTVSWYQQALGQGPQFIFQYYEEEERQRGNFPDRFSGHQFPNYSSELNVNALLLGDSALYLCASSRVGLRVGNTIYFGEGSWLTVV.

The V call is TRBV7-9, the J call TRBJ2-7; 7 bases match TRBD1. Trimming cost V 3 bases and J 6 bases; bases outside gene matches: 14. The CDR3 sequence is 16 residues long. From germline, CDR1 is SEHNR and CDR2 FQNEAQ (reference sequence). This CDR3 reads CASSFPRLSTGREQYF. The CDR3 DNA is TGTGCCAGCAGCTTCCCTCGTCTTTCGACAGGGCGCGAGCAGTACTTC.

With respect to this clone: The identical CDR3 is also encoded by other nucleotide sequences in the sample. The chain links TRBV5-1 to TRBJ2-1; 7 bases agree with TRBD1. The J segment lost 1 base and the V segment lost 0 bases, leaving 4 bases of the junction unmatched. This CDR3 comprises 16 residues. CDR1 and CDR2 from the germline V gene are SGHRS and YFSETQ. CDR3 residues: CASSLAGDSSYNEQFF. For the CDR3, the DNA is TGCGCCAGCAGCTTGGCTGGGGACAGTTCCTACAATGAGCAGTTCTTC.

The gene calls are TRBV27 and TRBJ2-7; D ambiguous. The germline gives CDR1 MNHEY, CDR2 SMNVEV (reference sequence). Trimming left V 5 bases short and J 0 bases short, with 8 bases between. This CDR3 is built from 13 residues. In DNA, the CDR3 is TGTGCCAGCAGTCAATCGAGCTCCTACGAGCAGTACTTC. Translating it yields CASSQSSSYEQYF.

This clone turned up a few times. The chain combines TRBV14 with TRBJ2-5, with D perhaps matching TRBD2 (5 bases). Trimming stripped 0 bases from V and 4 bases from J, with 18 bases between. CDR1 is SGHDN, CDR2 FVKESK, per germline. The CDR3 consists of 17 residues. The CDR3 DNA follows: TGTGCCAGCAGCCAAGAAAGAGGAGGACGGCTGGGAGAGACCCAGTACTTC. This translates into CASSQERGGRLGETQYF.

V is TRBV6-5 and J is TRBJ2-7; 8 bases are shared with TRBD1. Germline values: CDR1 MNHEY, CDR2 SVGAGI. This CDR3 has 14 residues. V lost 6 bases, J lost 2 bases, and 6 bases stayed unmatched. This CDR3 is CASSSRQGTYEQYF. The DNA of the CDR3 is TGTGCCAGCAGCTCTAGACAGGGGACCTACGAGCAGTACTTC.

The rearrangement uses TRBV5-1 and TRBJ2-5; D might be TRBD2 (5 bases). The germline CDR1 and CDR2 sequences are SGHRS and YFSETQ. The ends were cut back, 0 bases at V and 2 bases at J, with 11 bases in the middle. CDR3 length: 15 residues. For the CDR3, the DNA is TGCGCCAGCAGCTTGGTTGTCCGGGATCAAGAGACCCAGTACTTC. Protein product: CASSLVVRDQETQYF.